Sequencing of this TCR beta chain was carried out in a study of blood T cell repertoires in COVID-19. Study summary: The United States, Italy and Spain were the sources of the acute and convalescent COVID-19 samples. Nucleic acid was either cDNA or gDNA, and it came from T cells, B-cell-depleted T cells, or PBMCs.

The authors' processing: Nucleated cell number was recorded as an estimate derived from reference gene primer amplification. Clones were sequenced by immunoSEQ multiplex PCR, and TCRdb holds only the in-frame ones, with some missing. V and J calls and clone size are given by that table; D and trimming were obtained from the DNA. The table has about 230,000 clones, approximately 90% seen once. The V and J ends lost 8 bases and 5 bases respectively, with 13 bases between them. The CDR3 is 13 residues long. Germline CDR1 MDHEN, CDR2 SYDVKM. This clone has a handful of counts. This chain uses TRBV28 with TRBJ2-1; D ambiguous. Material: peripheral blood. This receptor was obtained from a man over 45 with COVID-19, enrolled during active disease. Written as DNA, the CDR3 is TGTGCCAGCCGAACAGACCGAGACAATGAGCAGTTCTTC. Translated, it gives CASRTDRDNEQFF. Supplemented by reference TRBV28 and TRBJ2-1, the full variable domain reads DVKVTQSSRYLVKRTGEKVFLECVQDMDHENMFWYRQDPGLGLRLIYFSYDVKMKEKGDIPEGYSVSREKKERFSLILESASTNQTSMYLCASRTDRDNEQFFGPGTRLTVL.